Below are 15 T cell receptor beta chains sequenced from a single sample in a study of beta chain features in type 1 diabetes. These receptors have no known antigen. Every isolated RNA sample was fully reverse transcribed, so sequencing captured expressed TCRB transcripts. Sequenced by immunoSEQ multiplex PCR; TCRdb stores in-frame clones only, minus some. The sample has fewer than 300,000 clones, roughly 11% seen once. Study results and caveats: There was a moderate but significant shortening of TCRB CDR3s in all four CD4+ subsets of Type 1 diabetes patients.

Sequenced sample: naive CD4+ T cells from blood. All receptors derive from a man aged 25 to 45 with type 1 diabetes.

This clone was counted only a few times. The rearrangement joins TRBV9 to TRBJ2-1; D remains ambiguous. Germline loops: CDR1 SGDLS, CDR2 YYNGEE. There are 15 residues in the CDR3. V was trimmed by 1 base and J by 2 bases, leaving 10 bases between them. The CDR3 here is CASSVSPDTYNEQFF. DNA of the CDR3: TGTGCCAGCAGCGTAAGCCCCGACACCTACAATGAGCAGTTCTTC.

This clone has a handful of counts. The chain is built from TRBV6-6 and TRBJ2-3; no definite D call. CDR1 is MNHNY and CDR2 is SVGAGI in the germline V gene (reference sequence). V was trimmed by 8 bases and J by 4 bases, leaving 16 bases between them. The CDR3 is made up of 14 amino acids. The CDR3 DNA reads TGTGCCAGCCGGCCCCTTTCTAGGCCAGATACGCAGTATTTT. Amino acid sequence: CASRPLSRPDTQYF.

A few counts support this clone. This chain links TRBV5-1 with TRBJ2-4; D is possibly TRBD2 (6 bases). The CDR3 has 16 residues. The V gene's germline CDR1 is SGHRS and CDR2 YFSETQ. Deletions cut 1 base from V and 9 bases from J, with 20 bases between. This CDR3 reads CASSLTGVISPSIQYF. The CDR3 DNA reads as TGCGCCAGCAGCTTGACGGGGGTCATCTCCCCAAGCATTCAGTACTTC.

The sample holds a few counts of this clone. The chain recombines TRBV6-6 with TRBJ2-3; weak D call: TRBD1 (5 bases). Looked up from germline, CDR1 is MNHNY and CDR2 is SVGAGI (reference sequence). V lost 10 bases to trimming and J lost 7 bases, with 15 bases between them. The CDR3 is made up of 12 amino acids. The CDR3 DNA reads TGTGCCATCCAAGGGGAAGGGAATACGCAGTATTTT. Protein product: CAIQGEGNTQYF.

In its sample, this clone was seen a few times. J is TRBJ2-1 and V is TRBV5-1; 9 nucleotides match TRBD1. Germline V gives CDR1 SGHRS, CDR2 YFSETQ. V shed 4 bases, J shed 2 bases, and the junction held 7 bases outside the gene matches. The CDR3 is made up of 16 amino acids. The CDR3 loop reads CASSRTGDYTYNEQFF. CDR3 DNA sequence: TGCGCCAGCAGCCGGACAGGGGATTACACCTACAATGAGCAGTTCTTC.

This clone has just a few counts. This sample includes further DNA sequences coding for the same CDR3. The chain couples TRBV2 to TRBJ2-7, with D maybe TRBD1 (5 bases). The germline CDR1 and CDR2 sequences are SNHLY and FYNNEI. The CDR3 consists of 14 residues. Trimming pared 2 bases from V and 0 bases from J, leaving 8 bases between. In DNA, the CDR3 is TGTGCCAGCAGTGAACAGGGTAGCTCCTACGAGCAGTACTTC. Its protein product is CASSEQGSSYEQYF.

The V call is TRBV29-1, the J call TRBJ1-1; D may be TRBD1 (5 bases). The CDR3 runs to 14 residues. The V and J ends lost 2 bases and 6 bases respectively, with 16 bases between them. Germline V gene lookup returns CDR1 SQVTM and CDR2 ANQGSEA. Here the CDR3 reads CSVETQAPDAEAFF. CDR3 coding DNA: TGCAGCGTTGAAACACAGGCCCCCGACGCTGAAGCTTTCTTT.

The chain uses TRBV7-9 and TRBJ2-3; TRBD2 might be the D (5 bases). V lost 1 base and J 2 bases, leaving 13 bases between the germline ends. This CDR3 comprises 16 residues. Germline-derived CDR1 and CDR2 are SEHNR and FQNEAQ (reference sequence). CDR3 amino acids: CASSLGTGRSTDTQYF. CDR3 nucleotide sequence: TGTGCCAGCAGCTTAGGGACGGGGAGATCCACAGATACGCAGTATTTT.

This clone showed up just a few times. The CDR3 DNA sequence: TGCGCCAGCAGCAGCATGGGCCAGGGAGATACGCAGTATTTT. It is translated as CASSSMGQGDTQYF. The chain joins TRBV5-1 to TRBJ2-3; tentatively, D is TRBD1 (5 bases). The length of the CDR3 is 14 residues. The germline V gene has CDR1 SGHRS and CDR2 YFSETQ. V was shortened by 4 bases and J by 5 bases, with 14 bases between the two germline ends.

The gene calls are TRBV28 and TRBJ2-5; D is unresolved. The germline V gene has CDR1 MDHEN and CDR2 SYDVKM. CDR3 length: 14 amino acids. The V and J ends lost 1 base and 0 bases respectively, with 6 bases between them. CDR3 nucleotide sequence: TGTGCCAGCAGTTTATATCCGGACCAAGAGACCCAGTACTTC. Its protein is CASSLYPDQETQYF.

This clone came up a few times. The rearrangement links TRBV4-1 to TRBJ2-3; 13 bases fit TRBD2. Germline trimming cut 1 base from V and 5 bases from J; bases unmatched to any gene: 6. The CDR3 is 17 residues long. Germline V lookup: CDR1 MGHRA, CDR2 YSYEKL. DNA for the CDR3: TGCGCCAGCAGCCAAGCCACTAGCGGGGGGGCCGGAGATACGCAGTATTTT. As protein: CASSQATSGGAGDTQYF.

This clone has a handful of counts. The sample contains more than one DNA sequence encoding this CDR3. This chain uses TRBV28 with TRBJ2-2; D call uncertain. CDR3 length equals 11 residues. Trimming removed 5 bases at V and 5 bases at J, with 3 bases between. CDR1 and CDR2 from the germline V gene are MDHEN and SYDVKM. CDR3 in DNA: TGTGCCAGCAGTCGGACCGGGGAGCTGTTTTTT. Protein product: CASSRTGELFF.

This clone was seen only a few times. The chain employs TRBV7-2 and TRBJ2-2; possibly TRBD2 for D (7 bases). V lost 4 bases, J lost 7 bases, and 22 bases lay in between. The V gene's germline CDR1 is SGHTA and CDR2 FQGNSA. This CDR3 contains 17 residues. CDR3 sequence (DNA): TGTGCCAGCAGCTCCCCGGCCGGGGGGCGCAGGCTCGGGGAGCTGTTTTTT. Its protein product is CASSSPAGGRRLGELFF.

This clone was seen ten or more times. The J gene is TRBJ2-7, the V gene TRBV29-1, with no clear D. The CDR3 is made up of 14 amino acids. Germline CDR1 reads SQVTM; CDR2 reads ANQGSEA. V lost 1 base to trimming and J lost 3 bases, with 13 bases between them. CDR3 coding DNA: TGCAGCGTTGAAGGGGTAGCTGGTCTCTACGAGCAGTACTTC. Encoded protein: CSVEGVAGLYEQYF.

This clone was observed a handful of times. The rearrangement links TRBV5-1 to TRBJ2-7, with 8 nucleotides matching TRBD1. J was trimmed by 5 bases and V by 3 bases; bases with no gene match: 4. In germline, CDR1 is SGHRS, CDR2 YFSETQ. This CDR3 is built from 13 residues. CDR3 residues: CASSSDRGHEQYF. The CDR3 DNA sequence: TGCGCCAGCAGCTCTGACAGGGGCCACGAGCAGTACTTC.